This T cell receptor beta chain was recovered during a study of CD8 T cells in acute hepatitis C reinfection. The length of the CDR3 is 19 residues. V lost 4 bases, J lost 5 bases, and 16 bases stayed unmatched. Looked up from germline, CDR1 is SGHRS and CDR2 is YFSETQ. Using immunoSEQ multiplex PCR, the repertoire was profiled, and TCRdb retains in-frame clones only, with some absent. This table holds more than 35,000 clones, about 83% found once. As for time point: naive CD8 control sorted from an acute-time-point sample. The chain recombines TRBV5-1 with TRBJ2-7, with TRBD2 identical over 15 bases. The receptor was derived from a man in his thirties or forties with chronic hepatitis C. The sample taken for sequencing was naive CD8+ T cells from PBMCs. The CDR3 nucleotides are TGCGCCAGCAGCCCTGGACTAGCGGGAGGGCTGTTGCAGCGCGACGAGCAGTACTTC. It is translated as CASSPGLAGGLLQRDEQYF.